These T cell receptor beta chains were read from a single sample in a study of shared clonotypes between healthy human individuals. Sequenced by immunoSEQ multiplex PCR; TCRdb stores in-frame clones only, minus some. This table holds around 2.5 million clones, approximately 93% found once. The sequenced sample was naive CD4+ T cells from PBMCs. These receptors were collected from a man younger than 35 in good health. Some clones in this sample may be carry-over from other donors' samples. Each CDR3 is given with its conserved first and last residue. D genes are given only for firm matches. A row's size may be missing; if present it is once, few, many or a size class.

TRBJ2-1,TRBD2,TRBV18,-,CASSPGTTDYNEQFF,TGTGCCAGCTCACCGGGGACTACCGACTACAATGAGCAGTTCTTC
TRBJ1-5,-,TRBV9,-,CASSAGALGHQPQHF,TGTGCCAGCAGCGCCGGGGCTTTAGGGCATCAGCCCCAGCATTTT
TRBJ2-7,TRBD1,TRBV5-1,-,CASSLGETGAEQYF,TGCGCCAGCAGCTTGGGTGAAACAGGGGCCGAGCAGTACTTC
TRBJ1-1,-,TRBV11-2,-,CASSLTRANTEAFF,TGTGCCAGCAGCTTAACGAGGGCGAACACTGAAGCTTTCTTT
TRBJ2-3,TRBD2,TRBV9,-,CASSAGLAGDTQYF,TGTGCCAGCAGCGCCGGACTAGCGGGAGATACGCAGTATTTT
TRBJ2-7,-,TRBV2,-,CASRPEGSYEQYF,TGTGCCAGTCGTCCGGAAGGGTCCTACGAGCAGTACTTC
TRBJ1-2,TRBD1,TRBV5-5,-,CASSLSTGQLTFGYTF,TGTGCCAGCAGCCTATCAACGGGACAGCTTACCTTTGGCTACACCTTC
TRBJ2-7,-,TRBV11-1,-,CASSLEQVDSYEQYF,TGTGCCAGCAGCTTAGAACAGGTGGACTCCTACGAGCAGTACTTC
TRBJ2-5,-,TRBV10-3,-,CAISSFSGVQGETQYF,TGTGCCATCAGTTCATTCTCCGGGGTGCAGGGGGAGACCCAGTACTTC
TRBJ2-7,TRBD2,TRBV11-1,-,CASSLGVLASEQYF,TGTGCCAGCAGCTTAGGTGTACTAGCGTCTGAGCAGTACTTC
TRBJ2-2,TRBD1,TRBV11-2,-,CASSFGTGPGELFF,TGTGCCAGCAGCTTCGGGACAGGGCCCGGGGAGCTGTTTTTT
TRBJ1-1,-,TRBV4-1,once,CASSQDGVMNTEAFF,TGCGCCAGCAGCCAAGATGGGGTCATGAACACTGAAGCTTTCTTT
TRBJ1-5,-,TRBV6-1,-,CASSEVGADQPQHF,TGTGCCAGCAGTGAAGTTGGGGCGGATCAGCCCCAGCATTTT